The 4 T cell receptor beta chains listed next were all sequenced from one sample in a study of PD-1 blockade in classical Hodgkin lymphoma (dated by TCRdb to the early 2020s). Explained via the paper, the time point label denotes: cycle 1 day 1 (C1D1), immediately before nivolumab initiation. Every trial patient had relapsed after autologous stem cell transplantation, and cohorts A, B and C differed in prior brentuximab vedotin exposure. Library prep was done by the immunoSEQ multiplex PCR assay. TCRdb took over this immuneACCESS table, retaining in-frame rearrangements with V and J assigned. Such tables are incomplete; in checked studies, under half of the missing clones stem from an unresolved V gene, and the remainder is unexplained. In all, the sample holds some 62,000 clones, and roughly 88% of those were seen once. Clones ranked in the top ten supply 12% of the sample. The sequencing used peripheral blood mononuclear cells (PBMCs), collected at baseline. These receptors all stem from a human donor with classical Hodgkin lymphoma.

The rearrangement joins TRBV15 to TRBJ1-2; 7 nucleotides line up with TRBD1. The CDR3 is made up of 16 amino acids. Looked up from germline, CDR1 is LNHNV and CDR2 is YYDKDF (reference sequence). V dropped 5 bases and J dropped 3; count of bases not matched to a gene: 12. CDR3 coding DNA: TGTGCCACCAGCGAAAACCGGGACAGCGCGCACTATGGCTACACCTTC. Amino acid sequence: CATSENRDSAHYGYTF.

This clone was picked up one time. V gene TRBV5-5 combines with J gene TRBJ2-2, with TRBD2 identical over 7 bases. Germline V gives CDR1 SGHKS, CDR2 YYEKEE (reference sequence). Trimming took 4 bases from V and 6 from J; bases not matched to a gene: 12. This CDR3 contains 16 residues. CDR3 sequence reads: CASSDLAGVVAGELFF. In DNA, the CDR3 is TGTGCCAGCAGCGATCTGGCGGGAGTTGTAGCCGGGGAGCTGTTTTTT.

The CDR3 loop reads CASSLPGQGIYEQYF. The CDR3 DNA follows: TGTGCCAGCAGCCTACCGGGACAGGGGATCTACGAGCAGTACTTC. The chain has TRBV11-2 and TRBJ2-7, with 10 bases fitting TRBD1. This CDR3 is 15 amino acids long. V was clipped by 5 bases and J by 3 bases; unmatched bases: 7. Germline CDR1 and CDR2: SGHAT and FQNNGV. Full variable domain (remainder filled in from reference TRBV11-2 and TRBJ2-7): EAGVAQSPRYKIIEKRQSVAFWCNPISGHATLYWYQQILGQGPKLLIQFQNNGVVDDSQLPKDRFSAERLKGVDSTLKIQPAKLEDSAVYLCASSLPGQGIYEQYFGPGTRLTVT.

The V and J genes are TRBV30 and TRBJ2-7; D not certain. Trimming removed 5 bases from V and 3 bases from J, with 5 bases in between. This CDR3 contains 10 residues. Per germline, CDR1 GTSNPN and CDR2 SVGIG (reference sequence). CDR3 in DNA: TGTGCCTGGGGTTTCTACGAGCAGTACTTC. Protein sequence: CAWGFYEQYF.